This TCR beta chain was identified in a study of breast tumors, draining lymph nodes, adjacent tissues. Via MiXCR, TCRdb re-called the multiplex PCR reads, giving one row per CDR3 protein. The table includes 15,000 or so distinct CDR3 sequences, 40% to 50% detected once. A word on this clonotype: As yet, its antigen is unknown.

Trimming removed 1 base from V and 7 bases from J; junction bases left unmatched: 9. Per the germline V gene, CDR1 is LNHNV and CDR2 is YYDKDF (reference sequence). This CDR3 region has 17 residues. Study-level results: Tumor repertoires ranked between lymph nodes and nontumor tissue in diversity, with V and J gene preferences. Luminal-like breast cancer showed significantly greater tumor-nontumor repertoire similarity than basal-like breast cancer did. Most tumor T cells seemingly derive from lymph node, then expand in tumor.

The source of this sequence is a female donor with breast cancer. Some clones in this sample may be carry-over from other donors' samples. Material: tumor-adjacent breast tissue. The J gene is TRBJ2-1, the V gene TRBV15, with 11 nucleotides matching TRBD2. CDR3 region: CATSRGGWLAGGNEQFF. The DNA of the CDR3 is TGTGCCACCAGCAGAGGTGGGTGGCTAGCGGGAGGTAATGAGCAGTTCTTC.